These 2 T cell receptor beta chains were all obtained from the same sample, sequenced in a study of cytomegalovirus exposure and HLA in healthy donors. Data came from immunoSEQ multiplex PCR; TCRdb stores just in-frame clones and leaves some out. Seen here are approximately 150,000 clones, approximately 90% observed once, and the top ten hold roughly 1.4%. Material: PBMCs. The receptors here all came from a woman aged 30 to 39 in good health and CMV-seronegative.

V is TRBV29-1 and J is TRBJ2-7; TRBD1 matches 8 bases. The CDR3 spans 12 residues. Germline CDR1 and CDR2: SQVTM and ANQGSEA. V dropped 6 bases and J dropped 5; count of bases not matched to a gene: 6. The CDR3 is CSVRQGLDEQYF. The DNA for the CDR3 is TGCAGCGTACGACAGGGGTTGGACGAGCAGTACTTC.

The chain uses TRBV6-6 and TRBJ2-2; the match to TRBD2 covers 12 bases. The CDR3 is 15 residues long. Trimming cost V 6 bases and J 7 bases; bases outside gene matches: 6. Germline CDR1 MNHNY, CDR2 SVGAGI (reference sequence). DNA for the CDR3: TGTGCCAGCAGCGCGACTAGCGGGGGAGGCGGGGAGCTGTTTTTT. Translation gives CASSATSGGGGELFF.